This T cell receptor beta chain was found in a study of cytomegalovirus exposure and HLA in healthy donors. The CDR3 totals 11 residues. Per germline, CDR1 SGHDT and CDR2 YYEEEE. Trimming removed 4 bases from V and 7 bases from J, with 6 bases in between. The PCR made use of 60 Vbeta and 13 Jbeta primers. Here immunoSEQ multiplex PCR was the method, and the copy in TCRdb shows in-frame clones only, minus some. The repertoire holds around 65,000 clones, 68% seen once, with over 15% in the top ten. The TCR originated in a man aged 35-49 years in good health and CMV-seropositive. Sequencing was carried out using PBMCs. The rearrangement joins TRBV5-6 to TRBJ2-1; D is ambiguous. The CDR3 is CASSQWNEQFF. CDR3 DNA: TGTGCCAGCAGCCAGTGGAATGAGCAGTTCTTC. Full variable domain (outside the CDR3, taken from reference TRBV5-6 and TRBJ2-1): DAGVTQSPTHLIKTRGQQVTLRCSPKSGHDTVSWYQQALGQGPQFIFQYYEEEERQRGNFPDRFSGHQFPNYSSELNVNALLLGDSALYLCASSQWNEQFFGPGTRLTVL.